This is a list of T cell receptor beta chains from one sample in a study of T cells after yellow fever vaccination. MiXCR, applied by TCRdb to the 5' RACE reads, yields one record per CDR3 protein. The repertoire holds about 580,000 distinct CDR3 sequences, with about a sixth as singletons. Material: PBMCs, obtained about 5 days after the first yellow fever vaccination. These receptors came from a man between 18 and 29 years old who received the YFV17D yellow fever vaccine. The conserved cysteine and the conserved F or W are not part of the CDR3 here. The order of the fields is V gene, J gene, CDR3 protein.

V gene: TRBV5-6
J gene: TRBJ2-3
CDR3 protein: ASSLIRISTDTQY

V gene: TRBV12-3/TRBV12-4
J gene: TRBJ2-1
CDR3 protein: ASSRGVPTYNEQF

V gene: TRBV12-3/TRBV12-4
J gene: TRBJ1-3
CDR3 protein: ASSSHMGARDTIY

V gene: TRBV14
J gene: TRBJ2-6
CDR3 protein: ASSQALSGQSSGANVLT

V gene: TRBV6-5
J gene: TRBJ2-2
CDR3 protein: ASSYRGPGTGELF

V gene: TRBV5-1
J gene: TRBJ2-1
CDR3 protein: ASSLARNNEQF

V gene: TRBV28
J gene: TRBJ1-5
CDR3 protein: ASRSNNQPQH

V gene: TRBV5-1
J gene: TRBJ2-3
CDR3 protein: ASSLALLAGVTDTQY

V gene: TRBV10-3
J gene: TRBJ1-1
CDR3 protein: AIRVTLNTEAF

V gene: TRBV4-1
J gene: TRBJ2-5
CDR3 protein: ASSQELRLGGGRETQY

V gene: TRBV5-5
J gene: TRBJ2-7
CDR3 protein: ASSSPGVSYEQY

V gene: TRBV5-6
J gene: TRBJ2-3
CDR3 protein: ASSLELGRTDTQY

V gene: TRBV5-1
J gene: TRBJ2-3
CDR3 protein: ASSSGTGGVVNTQY

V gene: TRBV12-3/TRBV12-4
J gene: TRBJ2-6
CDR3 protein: ASSPLRSGGANVLT

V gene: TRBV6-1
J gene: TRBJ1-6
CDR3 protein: ASSVDRGESPLH

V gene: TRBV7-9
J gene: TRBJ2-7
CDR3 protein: ASSSKTGRNYEQY

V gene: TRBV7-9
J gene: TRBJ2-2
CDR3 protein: ASSLRRLQTGELF

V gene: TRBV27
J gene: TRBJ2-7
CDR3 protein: ASSLLPDSTLEQY

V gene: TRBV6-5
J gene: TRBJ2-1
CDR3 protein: ASSYSSRPLYNEQF

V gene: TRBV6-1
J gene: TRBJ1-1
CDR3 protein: ASTGTGGVGAF

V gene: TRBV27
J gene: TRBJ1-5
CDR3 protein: ASSFRGESQPQH

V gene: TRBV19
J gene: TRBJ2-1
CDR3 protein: ASSIPGAYEQF

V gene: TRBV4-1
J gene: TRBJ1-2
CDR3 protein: ASSQVGSERANYGYT

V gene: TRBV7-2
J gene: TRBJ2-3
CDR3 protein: ASEGGANTQY

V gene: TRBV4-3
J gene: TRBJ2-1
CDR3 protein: ASSQESGNEQF

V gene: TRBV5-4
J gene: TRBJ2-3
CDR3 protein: ASSLGGQRGNTDTQY

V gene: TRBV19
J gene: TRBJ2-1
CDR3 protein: ASTSLQDRYNEQF

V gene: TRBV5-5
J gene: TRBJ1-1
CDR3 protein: ASSSDTEEAF

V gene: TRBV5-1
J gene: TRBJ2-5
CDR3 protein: ASSVQTGAETQY

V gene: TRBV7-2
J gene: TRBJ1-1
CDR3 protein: ASSPGGGLHEAF

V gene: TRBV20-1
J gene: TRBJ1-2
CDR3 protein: SAPLRVRDAANYGYT

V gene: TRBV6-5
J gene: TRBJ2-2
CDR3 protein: ASSYLGRTTLPGELF

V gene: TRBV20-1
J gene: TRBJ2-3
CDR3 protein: SASRSSGSTDTQY

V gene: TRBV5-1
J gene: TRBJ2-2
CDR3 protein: ASSLDAPETGELF

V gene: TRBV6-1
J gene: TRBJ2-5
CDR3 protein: ASSATGWAETQY

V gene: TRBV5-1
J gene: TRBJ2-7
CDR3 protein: ASSFTSGGTYEQY

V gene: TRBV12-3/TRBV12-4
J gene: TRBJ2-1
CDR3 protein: ASSPPTSGGAFF

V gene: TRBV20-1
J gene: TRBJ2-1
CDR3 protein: SASEAGAHNEQF

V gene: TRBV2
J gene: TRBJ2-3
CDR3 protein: ASSPATGVADTQY

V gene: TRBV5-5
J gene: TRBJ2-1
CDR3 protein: ASSLYWTGNNEQF

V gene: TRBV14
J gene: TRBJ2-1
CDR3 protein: ASSPSRGYNEQF

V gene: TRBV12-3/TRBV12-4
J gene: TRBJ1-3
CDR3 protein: ASSLSPGQGQGTIY

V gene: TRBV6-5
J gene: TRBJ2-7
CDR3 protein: ASSYLAGDTYYEQY

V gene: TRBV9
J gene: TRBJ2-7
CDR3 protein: ASAPHGGSGLTSYEQY

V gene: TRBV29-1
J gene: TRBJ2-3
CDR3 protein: SVGDDTQY

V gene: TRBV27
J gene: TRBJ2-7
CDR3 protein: ASSRIESSYEQY

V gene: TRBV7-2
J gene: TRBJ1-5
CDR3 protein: ASSWGGGDGQPQH

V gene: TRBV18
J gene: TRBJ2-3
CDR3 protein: ASSPTGWTDTQY

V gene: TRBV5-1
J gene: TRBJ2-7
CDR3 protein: ASSTGGTGSYEQY

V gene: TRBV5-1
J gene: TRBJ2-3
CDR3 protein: ASTFLGSADTQY

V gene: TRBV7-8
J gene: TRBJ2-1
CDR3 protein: ASSFQEGSYNEQF

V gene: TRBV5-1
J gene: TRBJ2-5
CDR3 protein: ASSLGPQGETQY

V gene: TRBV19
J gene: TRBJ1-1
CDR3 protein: ASSEEIRDTHTEAF

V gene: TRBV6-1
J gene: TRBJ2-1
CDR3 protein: ASSERNRGSYNEQF

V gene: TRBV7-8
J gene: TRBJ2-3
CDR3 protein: ASSSQALGGDTQY

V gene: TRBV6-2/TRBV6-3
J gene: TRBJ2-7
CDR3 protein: ATGGYRSYEQY

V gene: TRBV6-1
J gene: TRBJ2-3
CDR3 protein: ASREEGPDTQY

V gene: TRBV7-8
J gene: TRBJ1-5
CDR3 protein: ASSLLGTGGNQPQH

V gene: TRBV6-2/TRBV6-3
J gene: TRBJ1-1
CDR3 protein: ASSMDLGVAF